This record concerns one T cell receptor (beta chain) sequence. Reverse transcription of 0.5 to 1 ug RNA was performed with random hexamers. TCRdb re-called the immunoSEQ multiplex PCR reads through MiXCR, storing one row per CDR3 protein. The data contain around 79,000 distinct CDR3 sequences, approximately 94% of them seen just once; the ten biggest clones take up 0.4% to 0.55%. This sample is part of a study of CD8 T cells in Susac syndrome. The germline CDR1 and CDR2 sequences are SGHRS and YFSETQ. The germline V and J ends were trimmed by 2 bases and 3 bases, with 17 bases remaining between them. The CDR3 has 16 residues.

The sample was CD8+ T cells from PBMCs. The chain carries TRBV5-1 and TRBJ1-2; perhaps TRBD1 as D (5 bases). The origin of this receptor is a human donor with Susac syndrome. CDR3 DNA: TGCGCCAGCAGCTTTAATTCTGTCGTGGGGGACTATGGCTACACCTTC. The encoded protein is CASSFNSVVGDYGYTF.